A selection of T cell receptor beta chains follows, all from one sample in a study of cytomegalovirus exposure and HLA in healthy donors. Sequencing used immunoSEQ multiplex PCR; TCRdb keeps in-frame clones, though not all of them. This sample has about 130,000 clones; around four fifths occur once, and the top ten carry under 6%. The sequenced sample consisted of PBMCs. The source is a young man in good health and CMV-seronegative. CDR3s include the opening cysteine and the closing phenylalanine or tryptophan. The D gene is left open where the match is weak. Size is omitted from some rows. Given values are once, few, many or a class for expanded clones.

abundance | d_gene | j_gene | v_gene | CDR3nt | CDR3aa
NA | TRBD2 | TRBJ2-5 | TRBV7-2 | TGTGCCAGCAGCTCGCAAGCGGGGGAAGAGACCCAGTACTTC | CASSSQAGEETQYF
NA | TRBD1 | TRBJ2-7 | TRBV6-6 | TGTGCCAGCAGTTCACAGGGGGCAACGGAGCAGTACTTC | CASSSQGATEQYF
NA | TRBD2 | TRBJ2-1 | TRBV28 | TGTGCCAGCAGTTTACTAGCGGGTGGCTCCTACAATGAGCAGTTCTTC | CASSLLAGGSYNEQFF
NA | NA | TRBJ2-1 | TRBV13 | TGTGCCAGCAACTCGCAAGTTGCCAGGGGGGAGGCCTTCTTC | CASNSQVARGEAFF
few | TRBD1 | TRBJ1-5 | TRBV28 | TGTGCCAGCAGTTATACAGGGGGTCGCAATCAGCCCCAGCATTTT | CASSYTGGRNQPQHF
NA | NA | TRBJ1-6 | TRBV4-1 | TGCGCCAGCAGCCAAGAATGGCAGGTAAATTCACCCCTCCACTTT | CASSQEWQVNSPLHF
NA | TRBD2 | TRBJ2-3 | TRBV5-1 | TGCGCCAGCAGCTCCTTATTACTAGCGGGACGGGGCACAGATACGCAGTATTTT | CASSSLLLAGRGTDTQYF
NA | NA | TRBJ2-2 | TRBV6-6 | TGTGCCAGCAGTTACTTCGGGACTCCAACCGGGGAGCTGTTTTTT | CASSYFGTPTGELFF
NA | NA | TRBJ2-7 | TRBV4-3 | TGCGCCAGCAGCCAAGGACTGAACTACGAGCAGTACTTC | CASSQGLNYEQYF
NA | TRBD2 | TRBJ2-7 | TRBV4-1 | TGCGCCAGCAGCCAAGAGGGCCGGGAGGCCCTGGGCGAGCAGTACTTC | CASSQEGREALGEQYF
NA | TRBD2 | TRBJ2-1 | TRBV2 | TGTGCCAGCAGTGAGGGGTCTAGCGGGAGCCATGAGCAGTTCTTC | CASSEGSSGSHEQFF
NA | TRBD2 | TRBJ2-7 | TRBV11-2 | TGTGCCAGCAGCTTGGCTAGCGGAACGTACGAGCAGTACTTC | CASSLASGTYEQYF